This TCR beta chain was retrieved from a study of T cell responses to AZD1222 COVID-19 vaccine. Study-wide points: Only 5 to 7 individuals given AZD1222 were seropositive at baseline.

V shed 1 base and J shed 8 bases, with 17 bases lying between them. There are 15 residues in the CDR3. Per the germline V gene, CDR1 is LGHNA and CDR2 is YNFKEQ. As concerns this clone: Its antigen is still unknown.

Using immunoSEQ multiplex PCR, the repertoire was profiled, and TCRdb retains in-frame clones only, with some absent. Of 100,000 to 150,000 clones in the sample, approximately 85% were seen once. J is TRBJ1-2 and V is TRBV4-2; maybe TRBD1 (5 bases). This clonotype originated in an adult who received the AZD1222 COVID-19 vaccine. This specimen was peripheral blood, taken 28 days after the second AZD1222 dose. In nucleotides, the CDR3 is TGTGCCAGCAGCCAAGGGCAGGGAGGCACTAAGGGCTACACCTTC. Its protein is CASSQGQGGTKGYTF.